The 31 T cell receptor beta chains below come from one sample, sequenced in a study of blood T cell repertoires in COVID-19. Profiling relied on immunoSEQ multiplex PCR, and the TCRdb table lists in-frame clones only, not all of them. This table has about 55,000 clones, about nine tenths appearing once. The specimen sequenced was peripheral blood. These receptors originate from a middle-aged man with acute or convalescent COVID-19.

This chain joins TRBV24-1 and TRBJ2-5; 7 bases match TRBD2. V lost 4 bases and J lost 5; bases outside the gene matches: 15. Germline CDR1 KGHDR, CDR2 SFDVKD. The CDR3 is 17 residues long. The CDR3 nucleotides read TGTGCCACCAGTGACCGCCTACTAGCGAGGGTGGGGGAGACCCAGTACTTC. Translated: CATSDRLLARVGETQYF.

This chain uses TRBV5-1 with TRBJ2-5, with TRBD1 as a possible D gene (5 bases). The V and J ends lost 0 bases and 5 bases respectively, with 11 bases between them. The CDR3 loop spans 14 amino acids. CDR1 is SGHRS and CDR2 is YFSETQ in the germline V gene. The CDR3 reads CASSLDWGTETQYF. The DNA for the CDR3 is TGCGCCAGCAGCTTGGACTGGGGCACGGAGACCCAGTACTTC.

This chain links TRBV2 with TRBJ1-2; D is perhaps TRBD1 (5 bases). The CDR3 sequence is 12 residues long. Germline-derived CDR1 and CDR2 are SNHLY and FYNNEI. V was cut by 3 bases and J by 4 bases, with 6 bases left in between. CDR3 DNA sequence: TGTGCCAGCAGTGAGGGGGGCTATGGCTACACCTTC. Translation gives CASSEGGYGYTF. The full variable domain, completed using reference TRBV2 and TRBJ1-2, is EPEVTQTPSHQVTQMGQEVILRCVPISNHLYFYWYRQILGQKVEFLVSFYNNEISEKSEIFDDQFSVERPDGSNFTLKIRSTKLEDSAMYFCASSEGGYGYTFGSGTRLTVV.

V and J are TRBV5-6 and TRBJ2-5; tentative D call: TRBD2 (5 bases). Trimming took 0 bases from V and 0 from J, leaving 9 bases between them. The CDR3 sequence is 15 residues long. Germline V CDR1 and CDR2: SGHDT, YYEEEE. The CDR3 DNA is TGTGCCAGCAGCTTGGAGCGGAGGTACCAAGAGACCCAGTACTTC. This codes for CASSLERRYQETQYF. Combining the CDR3 with reference TRBV5-6 and TRBJ2-5 gives the whole variable domain DAGVTQSPTHLIKTRGQQVTLRCSPKSGHDTVSWYQQALGQGPQFIFQYYEEEERQRGNFPDRFSGHQFPNYSSELNVNALLLGDSALYLCASSLERRYQETQYFGPGTRLLVL.

The V gene is TRBV4-1, the J gene TRBJ1-2; weak D call: TRBD1 (5 bases). V was clipped by 0 bases and J by 0 bases, with 20 bases between them. CDR1 MGHRA and CDR2 YSYEKL come from the germline V gene. The length of the CDR3 is 19 residues. The CDR3 sequence is CASSQDPNRGGIANYGYTF. The DNA for the CDR3 is TGCGCCAGCAGCCAAGATCCTAACCGTGGGGGGATAGCTAACTATGGCTACACCTTC.

The chain couples TRBV14 to TRBJ2-4, with a weak D call TRBD2 (6 bases). CDR1 is SGHDN and CDR2 is FVKESK in the germline V gene. The CDR3 covers 14 residues. Trimming left V 5 bases short and J 7 bases short, with 15 bases between. CDR3 protein: CASSGGGNANIQYF. DNA of the CDR3: TGTGCCAGCAGCGGTGGCGGGAACGCCAACATTCAGTACTTC.

The chain employs TRBV10-3 and TRBJ1-3, with D uncertain. Germline CDR1 ENHRY, CDR2 SYGVKD. With 10 bases removed from V and 0 bases from J, the gap between germline ends came to 10 bases. This CDR3 is 13 amino acids long. The CDR3 loop is CATTESSGNTIYF. CDR3 in DNA: TGTGCCACCACAGAGAGCTCTGGAAACACCATATATTTT.

As for this clone: At one boundary the junction diverges from the germline segment, which might be a read error. The chain couples TRBV5-1 to TRBJ1-2, with D possibly being TRBD1 (5 bases). The CDR3 runs to 13 residues. Germline CDR1 and CDR2: SGHRS and YFSETQ. As DNA, the CDR3 is TGCGCCCGCAGTCGGCCGGGGGGGTATGGCTACACCTTC. Its protein is CARSRPGGYGYTF.

This rearrangement joins TRBV11-3 to TRBJ2-1, with D possibly TRBD1 on 6 matching bases. Between the trimmed V and J ends, which lost 3 bases and 6 bases, there was a span of 15 bases. From germline, CDR1 is SGHNT and CDR2 YENEEA. This CDR3 has 15 residues. CDR3 DNA sequence: TGTGCCAGCAGCTTTAGGGGGAGAGGGATCAATGAGCAGTTCTTC. It codes for CASSFRGRGINEQFF.

The chain carries TRBV5-5 and TRBJ2-7, with 7 bases lining up with TRBD1. The germline V gene has CDR1 SGHKS and CDR2 YYEKEE (reference sequence). The CDR3 covers 13 residues. J gave up 2 bases and V 4 bases, and 3 bases lay outside the gene matches. The CDR3: CASSLTGTYEQYF. DNA of the CDR3: TGTGCCAGCAGCCTGACAGGGACCTACGAGCAGTACTTC.

J is TRBJ1-2 and V is TRBV19, with D possibly matching TRBD1 (5 bases). The germline V gene has CDR1 LNHDA and CDR2 SQIVND (reference sequence). CDR3 length: 13 residues. Trimming pared 7 bases from V and 6 bases from J, leaving 15 bases between. The CDR3 DNA reads TGTGCCAGTAAAGGAACAGGAGACAATGGCTACACCTTC. Protein product: CASKGTGDNGYTF.

V usage is TRBV5-1 and J usage is TRBJ1-4; D call uncertain. The CDR3 is made up of 13 amino acids. Germline CDR1 is SGHRS and CDR2 is YFSETQ. V lost 5 bases to trimming and J lost 8 bases, with 13 bases between them. The CDR3 DNA sequence: TGCGCCAGCAGTAGGTGGGTCGGGGAAAAACTGTTTTTT. Its protein product is CASSRWVGEKLFF. The full variable domain, in which reference TRBV5-1 and TRBJ1-4 provide the parts outside the CDR3, is KAGVTQTPRYLIKTRGQQVTLSCSPISGHRSVSWYQQTPGQGLQFLFEYFSETQRNKGNFPGRFSGRQFSNSRSEMNVSTLELGDSALYLCASSRWVGEKLFFGSGTQLSVL.

J is TRBJ2-2 and V is TRBV3-1 (or the pseudogene TRBV3-2); maybe TRBD1 (6 bases). Germline assignment: CDR1 LGHDT and CDR2 YNNKEL (reference sequence). V lost 7 bases and J lost 1, with 13 bases in between. The CDR3 has 15 amino acids. The CDR3 DNA reads TGTGCCAGCACCCGAGGGACACAGAACACCGGGGAGCTGTTTTTT. This encodes CASTRGTQNTGELFF.

This chain joins TRBV2 and TRBJ2-7; D remains ambiguous. Germline values: CDR1 SNHLY, CDR2 FYNNEI. The CDR3 loop spans 13 amino acids. V was cut by 3 bases and J by 2 bases, with 8 bases left in between. The CDR3 is CASSENSPYEQYF. The CDR3 region has the DNA TGTGCCAGCAGTGAGAATAGTCCCTACGAGCAGTACTTC.

V usage is TRBV7-9 and J usage is TRBJ1-1; TRBD1 matches 7 bases. The CDR3 loop spans 15 amino acids. Unmatched junction bases numbered 5, after V lost 4 bases and J lost 0 bases. The V gene's germline CDR1 is SEHNR and CDR2 FQNEAQ (reference sequence). The CDR3 nucleotides read TGTGCCAGCAGCTCGGGACAGAGCATGAACACTGAAGCTTTCTTT. It encodes CASSSGQSMNTEAFF.

The chain recombines TRBV3-1 (or the pseudogene TRBV3-2) with TRBJ2-7; 7 positions agree with TRBD1. The CDR3 consists of 16 residues. V was clipped by 1 base and J by 3 bases; unmatched bases: 9. Germline assignment: CDR1 LGHDT and CDR2 YNNKEL (reference sequence). DNA of the CDR3: TGTGCCAGCAGCCAAGGGGGGTCAACAGGGGACTACGAGCAGTACTTC. Encoded protein: CASSQGGSTGDYEQYF.

This clone was seen once. This rearrangement joins TRBV5-1 to TRBJ1-1; possible D gene TRBD1, 5 bases. This CDR3 is built from 15 residues. V dropped 4 bases and J dropped 0 bases, with 13 bases sitting between them. Germline V lookup: CDR1 SGHRS, CDR2 YFSETQ. The CDR3 region has the DNA TGCGCCAGCAGCGCAAACAGGCTAATGAACACTGAAGCTTTCTTT. It translates to CASSANRLMNTEAFF.

The chain links TRBV29-1 to TRBJ1-1; TRBD1 matches at 7 bases. The V segment lost 3 bases and the J segment 0 bases; nucleotides outside the gene matches: 16. There are 18 residues in the CDR3. CDR1 is SQVTM, CDR2 ANQGSEA, per germline. The CDR3 here is CSVETRLPGGNLNTEAFF. For the CDR3, the DNA is TGCAGCGTTGAGACTCGCCTCCCAGGGGGAAATTTGAACACTGAAGCTTTCTTT.

The chain combines TRBV7-9 with TRBJ2-1; 10 bases are shared with TRBD2. Germline V gives CDR1 SEHNR, CDR2 FQNEAQ (reference sequence). The V and J ends lost 1 base and 1 base, in that order; junction bases with no gene match: 4. The CDR3 is made up of 17 amino acids. CDR3 DNA: TGTGCCAGCAGCTTAGACCTTAGCGGGAGGTCCTACAATGAGCAGTTCTTC. This encodes CASSLDLSGRSYNEQFF.

The chain combines TRBV11-3 with TRBJ2-5; 11 bases agree with TRBD2. Germline V gene lookup returns CDR1 SGHNT and CDR2 YENEEA. The CDR3 has 18 amino acids. The V and J ends lost 6 bases and 5 bases, in that order; junction bases with no gene match: 17. Here the CDR3 DNA reads TGTGCCAGCAGTCAAGGGCCTACTAGCGGGAGTGCCCGTGAGACCCAGTACTTC. Translating it yields CASSQGPTSGSARETQYF.

The rearrangement uses TRBV10-3 and TRBJ2-4; 7 positions match TRBD1. The junction had 6 bases not matched to a gene; V was cut back by 3 bases and J by 4 bases. CDR3 length: 15 amino acids. The germline V gene encodes CDR1 ENHRY and CDR2 SYGVKD. CDR3 sequence (DNA): TGTGCCATCAGTGACACCGGGACAGCAAAAAACATTCAGTACTTC. Translation: CAISDTGTAKNIQYF.

The rearrangement links TRBV30 to TRBJ2-3, with unresolved D. CDR3 length: 11 residues. V was cut by 4 bases and J by 0 bases, with 2 bases left in between. Germline-derived CDR1 and CDR2 are GTSNPN and SVGIG (reference sequence). The CDR3 loop is CAWTSTDTQYF. The CDR3 coding sequence is TGTGCCTGGACTAGCACAGATACGCAGTATTTT. Full variable domain (rest looked up from reference TRBV30 and TRBJ2-3): SQTIHQWPATLVQPVGSPLSLECTVEGTSNPNLYWYRQAAGRGLQLLFYSVGIGQISSEVPQNLSASRPQDRQFILSSKKLLLSDSGFYLCAWTSTDTQYFGPGTRLTVL.

V and J are TRBV27 and TRBJ1-5; D is unclear. Germline CDR1 reads MNHEY; CDR2 reads SMNVEV (reference sequence). The CDR3 runs 14 residues. Deletions cut 8 bases from V and 2 bases from J, with 13 bases between. The CDR3: CASRPRGGNQPQHF. CDR3 bases: TGTGCCAGCCGTCCGCGGGGTGGCAATCAGCCCCAGCATTTT.

V gene TRBV19 combines with J gene TRBJ2-7, with D perhaps TRBD1 (6 bases). The V gene lost 3 bases and the J gene lost 5 bases, with 11 bases spanning the gap. The CDR3 sequence is 13 residues long. CDR1 is LNHDA and CDR2 is SQIVND in the germline V gene (reference sequence). The CDR3 spells CASSIGQKNEQYF. The CDR3, as DNA: TGTGCCAGTAGTATCGGACAGAAAAACGAGCAGTACTTC.

The rearrangement joins TRBV14 to TRBJ2-7; no definite D call. The CDR3 totals 12 residues. Germline V gives CDR1 SGHDN, CDR2 FVKESK. V was trimmed by 3 bases and J by 1 base, leaving 4 bases between them. DNA of the CDR3: TGTGCCAGCAGCCACTCTTCCTACGAGCAGTACTTC. It yields the protein CASSHSSYEQYF.

V is TRBV3-1 (or the pseudogene TRBV3-2) and J is TRBJ2-2, with 11 nucleotides matching TRBD1. This CDR3 has 14 residues. V lost 8 bases, J lost 4 bases, and 3 bases stayed unmatched. From germline, CDR1 is LGHDT and CDR2 YNNKEL (reference sequence). CDR3 residues: CASQGTGGTGELFF. The CDR3, as DNA: TGTGCCAGCCAGGGGACAGGGGGCACCGGGGAGCTGTTTTTT.

This clone was recorded once. The chain carries TRBV29-1 and TRBJ1-5; D is unresolved. The CDR3 extends over 13 amino acids. V was pared by 4 bases and J by 3 bases, with 10 bases between. CDR1 is SQVTM, CDR2 ANQGSEA, per germline. CDR3 sequence reads: CSVGQENNQPQHF. The CDR3 coding sequence is TGCAGCGTTGGGCAGGAAAACAATCAGCCCCAGCATTTT.

This chain's CDR3 is CASSPGREGGGGSPLHF. The CDR3 DNA reads as TGTGCCAGCAGTCCTGGAAGGGAGGGCGGAGGAGGTTCACCCCTCCACTTT. The V and J genes are TRBV27 and TRBJ1-6; D gene uncertain. Germline CDR1 MNHEY, CDR2 SMNVEV (reference sequence). V was pared by 5 bases and J by 9 bases, with 23 bases between. The CDR3 length is 17 residues.

This rearrangement joins TRBV27 to TRBJ2-7; 10 positions match TRBD2. The germline gives CDR1 MNHEY, CDR2 SMNVEV (reference sequence). This CDR3 is 15 amino acids long. V lost 6 bases and J lost 3; bases outside the gene matches: 8. CDR3 in amino acids: CASSLSGGLLYEQYF. CDR3 coding DNA: TGTGCCAGCAGCCTTAGCGGGGGGCTCCTCTACGAGCAGTACTTC.

The rearrangement joins TRBV5-1 to TRBJ1-3; 7 positions match TRBD1. Germline trimming cut 4 bases from V and 8 bases from J; bases unmatched to any gene: 9. The CDR3 loop spans 14 amino acids. CDR1 SGHRS and CDR2 YFSETQ come from the germline V gene. CDR3 sequence reads: CASSIGQVSDTIYF. The CDR3 bases are TGCGCCAGCAGCATCGGACAGGTCTCGGACACCATATATTTT.

This clone turned up a few times. The V call is TRBV7-2, the J call TRBJ1-1, with D tentatively TRBD1 (5 bases). This CDR3 comprises 14 residues. Deletions cut 2 bases from V and 1 base from J, with 8 bases between. CDR1 is SGHTA and CDR2 is FQGNSA in the germline V gene. The CDR3 DNA reads as TGTGCCAGCAGCTTATGGACACAGAACACTGAAGCTTTCTTT. Amino acids: CASSLWTQNTEAFF.